The 9 T cell receptor beta chains listed next were all sequenced from one sample in a study of blood T cell repertoires in COVID-19. The table came from immunoSEQ multiplex PCR; TCRdb's copy has only in-frame clones and leaves some out. The table lists around 70,000 clones, about 84% of them singletons. Sequencing was carried out using peripheral blood. Receptors originate from a human donor in a cohort sampled during active COVID-19.

In regard to this clone: A read error is likely, as this CDR3 ends without the conserved phenylalanine or tryptophan. The DNA is left out, because the CDR3 cannot be placed on it with certainty; the CDR3 is given as TCRdb lists it. The rearrangement links TRBV15 to TRBJ2-3; TRBD2 is the table's D call, not checked against the DNA. Counting both end residues, the CDR3 totals 10 amino acids. The germline V gene has CDR1 LNHNV and CDR2 YYDKDF (reference sequence). This CDR3 is CATSRGVAGL.

V and J are TRBV5-1 and TRBJ1-6; a weak D match, TRBD1 (5 bases). This CDR3 is 15 amino acids long. V was clipped by 4 bases and J by 7 bases, with 15 bases between them. The germline gives CDR1 SGHRS, CDR2 YFSETQ. CDR3 sequence: CASSRGEAGNSPLHF. DNA for the CDR3: TGCGCCAGCAGCCGGGGGGAAGCGGGAAATTCACCCCTCCACTTT.

The chain recombines TRBV7-9 with TRBJ2-1, with a tentative D call TRBD2 (6 bases). The CDR3 is made up of 15 amino acids. V gave up 2 bases and J gave up 7 bases, with 15 bases separating them. Germline CDR1 and CDR2: SEHNR and FQNEAQ (reference sequence). CDR3 amino acids: CASSLPSEALNEQFF. DNA for the CDR3: TGTGCCAGCAGCTTACCTAGCGAGGCCTTGAATGAGCAGTTCTTC.

In regard to this clone: At one of its ends the junction is not consistent with the germline gene, which may arise from a read error. This rearrangement joins TRBV7-7 to TRBJ2-7, with D possibly TRBD2 on 6 matching bases. Germline V lookup: CDR1 SSHAT, CDR2 FNYEAQ (reference sequence). The CDR3 loop spans 14 amino acids. In nucleotides, the CDR3 is TGTGCTAGCAGCCCCCTGCGGGGAACCTACGAGCAGTACTTC. Protein product: CASSPLRGTYEQYF.

J is TRBJ1-5 and V is TRBV19; TRBD1 agrees at 7 bases. After removal of 8 bases from V and 2 bases from J, the junction contained 3 bases not matched to a gene. Germline assignment: CDR1 LNHDA and CDR2 SQIVND (reference sequence). CDR3 length: 13 residues. The CDR3 DNA reads as TGTGCCAGTGCCGACAGGGGCAATCAGCCCCAGCATTTT. Translated: CASADRGNQPQHF.

The V and J genes are TRBV5-5 and TRBJ2-6; 10 positions agree with TRBD1. The CDR3 consists of 15 residues. V gave up 4 bases and J gave up 4 bases; unmatched junction bases: 2. Germline CDR1 is SGHKS and CDR2 is YYEKEE (reference sequence). The CDR3 loop reads CASSRQGAGANVLTF. The CDR3 DNA reads TGTGCCAGCAGCAGACAGGGGGCCGGGGCCAACGTCCTGACTTTC.

The chain combines TRBV29-1 with TRBJ1-5; D not resolved. Germline values: CDR1 SQVTM, CDR2 ANQGSEA. V lost 6 bases and J 0 bases, leaving 12 bases between the germline ends. The CDR3 totals 14 residues. The CDR3, as DNA: TGCAGCGTGACTATGGGGAATAGCAATCAGCCCCAGCATTTT. This codes for CSVTMGNSNQPQHF.

The rearrangement joins TRBV10-2 to TRBJ2-3; 8 bases line up with TRBD2. Germline values: CDR1 WSHSY, CDR2 SAAADI. The CDR3 has 14 amino acids. With 5 bases clipped from V and 4 bases from J, the junction kept 5 bases outside the gene matches. The CDR3: CASSRTSLADTQYF. The CDR3 DNA follows: TGCGCCAGCAGTAGGACTAGCCTGGCAGATACGCAGTATTTT.

The rearrangement links TRBV27 to TRBJ2-7; D is perhaps TRBD2 (5 bases). V lost 7 bases, J lost 3 bases, and 10 bases lay in between. Germline V gives CDR1 MNHEY, CDR2 SMNVEV (reference sequence). This CDR3 is 12 amino acids long. The CDR3, as DNA: TGTGCCAGCACTTCTGGGAGCTACGAGCAGTACTTC. This encodes CASTSGSYEQYF.